Below, 2 T cell receptor beta chains from the same sample are listed, as sequenced in a study of shared clonotypes between healthy human individuals (dated by TCRdb to about 2020). Libraries came from the immunoSEQ multiplex PCR assay. TCRdb retrieved this table from immuneACCESS and kept in-frame rearrangements only. Not all clones are present; in checked studies, unresolved V genes account for under half, and no reason is known for the remainder. This sample has about 600,000 clones in its table, and around three quarters of those were observed once. Approximately 12% of the sample belongs to the ten largest clones. The sample comprised PBMCs. The receptors here all came from a woman in her thirties or forties in good health. Some clones in this sample may be carry-over from other donors' samples.

The J gene is TRBJ2-1, the V gene TRBV11-2, with D perhaps TRBD1 or TRBD2 (5 bases each). The CDR3 is 16 amino acids. V was clipped by 5 bases and J by 1 base, with 15 bases between them. Looked up from germline, CDR1 is SGHAT and CDR2 is FQNNGV. CDR3 sequence reads: CASSTGPGISYNEQFF. In DNA form, the CDR3 reads TGTGCCAGCAGCACAGGCCCGGGAATTTCCTACAATGAGCAGTTCTTC.

This chain joins TRBV7-6 and TRBJ2-5, with 10 bases identical to TRBD2. Trimming took 5 bases from V and 5 from J; bases not matched to a gene: 11. The CDR3 runs 16 residues. Per germline, CDR1 SGHVS and CDR2 FNYEAQ. CDR3 nucleotides: TGTGCCAGCAGCACCCCGGGAGTAGCGGGAGGCGAGACCCAGTACTTC. It is translated as CASSTPGVAGGETQYF.